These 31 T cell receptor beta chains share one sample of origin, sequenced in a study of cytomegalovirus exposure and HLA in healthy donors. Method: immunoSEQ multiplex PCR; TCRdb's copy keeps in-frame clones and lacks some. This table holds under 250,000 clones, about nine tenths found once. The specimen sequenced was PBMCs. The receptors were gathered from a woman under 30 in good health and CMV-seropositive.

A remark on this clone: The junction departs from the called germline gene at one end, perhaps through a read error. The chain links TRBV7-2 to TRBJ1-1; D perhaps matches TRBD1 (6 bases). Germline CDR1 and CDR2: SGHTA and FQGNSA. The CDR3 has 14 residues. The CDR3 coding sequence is TGTGCCAGCAGCTTAGCCAGGGGCCTTTACTGGTGGCGATTT. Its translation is CASSLARGLYWWRF.

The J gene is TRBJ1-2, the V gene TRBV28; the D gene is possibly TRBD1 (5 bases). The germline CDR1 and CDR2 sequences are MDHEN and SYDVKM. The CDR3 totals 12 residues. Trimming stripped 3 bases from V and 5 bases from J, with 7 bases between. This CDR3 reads CASSFSGYGYTF. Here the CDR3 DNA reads TGTGCCAGCAGTTTTTCAGGGTATGGCTACACCTTC.

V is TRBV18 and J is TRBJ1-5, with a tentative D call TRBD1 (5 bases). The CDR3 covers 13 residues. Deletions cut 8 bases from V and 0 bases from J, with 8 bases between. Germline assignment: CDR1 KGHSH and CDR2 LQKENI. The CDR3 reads CASRQGSNQPQHF. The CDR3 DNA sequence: TGTGCCAGCCGTCAGGGTAGCAATCAGCCCCAGCATTTT. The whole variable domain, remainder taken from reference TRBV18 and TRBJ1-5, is NAGVMQNPRHLVRRRGQEARLRCSPMKGHSHVYWYRQLPEEGLKFMVYLQKENIIDESGMPKERFSAEFPKEGPSILRIQQVVRGDSAAYFCASRQGSNQPQHFGDGTRLSIL.

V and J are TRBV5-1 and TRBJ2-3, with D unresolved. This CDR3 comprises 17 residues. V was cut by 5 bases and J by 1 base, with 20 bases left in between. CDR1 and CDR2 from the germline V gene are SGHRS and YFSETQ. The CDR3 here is CASRGAATTAGTDTQYF. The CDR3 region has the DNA TGCGCCAGCAGGGGTGCTGCAACTACCGCTGGCACAGATACGCAGTATTTT. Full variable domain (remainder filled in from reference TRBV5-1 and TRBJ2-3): KAGVTQTPRYLIKTRGQQVTLSCSPISGHRSVSWYQQTPGQGLQFLFEYFSETQRNKGNFPGRFSGRQFSNSRSEMNVSTLELGDSALYLCASRGAATTAGTDTQYFGPGTRLTVL.

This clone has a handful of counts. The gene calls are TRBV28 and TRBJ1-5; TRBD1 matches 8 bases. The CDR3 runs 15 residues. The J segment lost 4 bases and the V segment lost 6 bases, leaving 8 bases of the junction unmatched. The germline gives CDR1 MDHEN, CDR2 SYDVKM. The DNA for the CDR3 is TGTGCCAGCAGCTACATAGACAGGGGAAATCAGCCCCAGCATTTT. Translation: CASSYIDRGNQPQHF. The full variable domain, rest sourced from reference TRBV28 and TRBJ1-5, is DVKVTQSSRYLVKRTGEKVFLECVQDMDHENMFWYRQDPGLGLRLIYFSYDVKMKEKGDIPEGYSVSREKKERFSLILESASTNQTSMYLCASSYIDRGNQPQHFGDGTRLSIL.

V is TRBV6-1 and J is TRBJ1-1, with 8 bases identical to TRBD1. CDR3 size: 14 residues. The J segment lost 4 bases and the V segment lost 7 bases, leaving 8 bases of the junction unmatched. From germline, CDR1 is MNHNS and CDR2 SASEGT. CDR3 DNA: TGTGCCAGCAAAGACCGACAGGGGAGCACTGAAGCTTTCTTT. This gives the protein CASKDRQGSTEAFF.

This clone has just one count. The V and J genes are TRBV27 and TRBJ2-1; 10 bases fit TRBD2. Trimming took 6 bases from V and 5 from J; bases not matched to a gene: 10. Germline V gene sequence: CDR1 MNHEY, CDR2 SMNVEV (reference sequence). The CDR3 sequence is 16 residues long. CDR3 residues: CASRKGGLALDNEQFF. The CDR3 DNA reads TGTGCCAGCAGAAAGGGGGGACTAGCGTTAGACAATGAGCAGTTCTTC.

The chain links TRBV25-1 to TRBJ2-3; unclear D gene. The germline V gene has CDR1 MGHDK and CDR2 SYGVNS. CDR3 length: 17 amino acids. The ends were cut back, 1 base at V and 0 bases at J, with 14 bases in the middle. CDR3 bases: TGTGCCAGCAGTGAATTCAGGATAGGTACCAGCACAGATACGCAGTATTTT. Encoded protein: CASSEFRIGTSTDTQYF.

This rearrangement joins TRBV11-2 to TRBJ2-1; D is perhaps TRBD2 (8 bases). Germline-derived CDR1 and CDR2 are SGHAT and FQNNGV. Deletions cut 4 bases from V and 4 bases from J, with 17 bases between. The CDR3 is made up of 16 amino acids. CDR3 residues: CASSSRGGTSYNEQFF. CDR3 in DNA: TGTGCCAGCAGCTCCAGGGGGGGGACTAGTTACAATGAGCAGTTCTTC. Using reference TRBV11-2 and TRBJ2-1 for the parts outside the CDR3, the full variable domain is EAGVAQSPRYKIIEKRQSVAFWCNPISGHATLYWYQQILGQGPKLLIQFQNNGVVDDSQLPKDRFSAERLKGVDSTLKIQPAKLEDSAVYLCASSSRGGTSYNEQFFGPGTRLTVL.

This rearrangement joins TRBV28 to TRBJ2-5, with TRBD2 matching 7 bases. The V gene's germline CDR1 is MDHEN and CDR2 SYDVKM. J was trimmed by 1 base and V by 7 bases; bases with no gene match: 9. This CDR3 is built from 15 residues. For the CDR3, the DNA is TGTGCCAGCATGCGTCAAACGGGGGGCCAAGAGACCCAGTACTTC. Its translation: CASMRQTGGQETQYF.

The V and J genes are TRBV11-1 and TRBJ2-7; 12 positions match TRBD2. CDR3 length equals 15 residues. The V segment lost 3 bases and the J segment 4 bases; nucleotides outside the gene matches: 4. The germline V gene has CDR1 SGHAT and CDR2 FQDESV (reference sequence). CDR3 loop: CASSFIGLAGYEQYF. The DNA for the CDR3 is TGTGCCAGCAGCTTTATCGGACTAGCGGGATACGAGCAGTACTTC.

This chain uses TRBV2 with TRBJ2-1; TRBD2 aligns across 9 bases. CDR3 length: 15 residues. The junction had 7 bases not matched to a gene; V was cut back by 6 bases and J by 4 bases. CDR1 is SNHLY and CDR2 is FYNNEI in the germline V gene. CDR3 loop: CASSDSGSRYNEQFF. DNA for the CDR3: TGTGCCAGCAGCGATAGCGGGAGCAGGTACAATGAGCAGTTCTTC.

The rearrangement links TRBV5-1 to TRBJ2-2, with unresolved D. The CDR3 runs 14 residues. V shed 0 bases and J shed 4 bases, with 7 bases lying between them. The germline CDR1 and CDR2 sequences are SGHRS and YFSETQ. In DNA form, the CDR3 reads TGCGCCAGCAGCTTGGAGTCGCGCACCGGGGAGCTGTTTTTT. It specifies CASSLESRTGELFF.

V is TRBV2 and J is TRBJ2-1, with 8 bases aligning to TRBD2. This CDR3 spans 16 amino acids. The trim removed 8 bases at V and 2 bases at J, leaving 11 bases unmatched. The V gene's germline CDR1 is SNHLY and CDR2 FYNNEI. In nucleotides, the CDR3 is TGTGCCAGCCCGGGGGGGCAGGTTATGACCTACAATGAGCAGTTCTTC. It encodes CASPGGQVMTYNEQFF. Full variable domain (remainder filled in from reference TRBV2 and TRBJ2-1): EPEVTQTPSHQVTQMGQEVILRCVPISNHLYFYWYRQILGQKVEFLVSFYNNEISEKSEIFDDQFSVERPDGSNFTLKIRSTKLEDSAMYFCASPGGQVMTYNEQFFGPGTRLTVL.

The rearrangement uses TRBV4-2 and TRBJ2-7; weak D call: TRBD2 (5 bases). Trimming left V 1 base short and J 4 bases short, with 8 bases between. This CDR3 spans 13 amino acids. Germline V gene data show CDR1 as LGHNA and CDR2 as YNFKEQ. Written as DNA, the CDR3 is TGTGCCAGCAGCCAAGCTTCGGGATACGAGCAGTACTTC. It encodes CASSQASGYEQYF.

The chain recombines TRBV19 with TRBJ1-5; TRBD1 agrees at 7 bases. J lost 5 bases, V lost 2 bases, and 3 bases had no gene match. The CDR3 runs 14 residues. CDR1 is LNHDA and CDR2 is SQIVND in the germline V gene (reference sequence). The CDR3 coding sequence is TGTGCCAGTAGTATATCAGGGGGTGATCAGCCCCAGCATTTT. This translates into CASSISGGDQPQHF.

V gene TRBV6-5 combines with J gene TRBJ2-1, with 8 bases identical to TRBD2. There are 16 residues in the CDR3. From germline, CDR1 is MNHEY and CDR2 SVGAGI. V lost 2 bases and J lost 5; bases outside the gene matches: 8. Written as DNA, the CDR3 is TGTGCCAGCAGTTACGAGCGGGAGCCCCGGAACAATGAGCAGTTCTTC. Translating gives CASSYEREPRNNEQFF.

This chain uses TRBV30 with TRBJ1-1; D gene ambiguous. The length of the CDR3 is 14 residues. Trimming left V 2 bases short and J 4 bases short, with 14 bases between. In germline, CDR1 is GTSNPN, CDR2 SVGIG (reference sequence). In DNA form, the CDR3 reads TGTGCCTGGAGTTCCGGACTGGGGAGCACTGAAGCTTTCTTT. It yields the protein CAWSSGLGSTEAFF.

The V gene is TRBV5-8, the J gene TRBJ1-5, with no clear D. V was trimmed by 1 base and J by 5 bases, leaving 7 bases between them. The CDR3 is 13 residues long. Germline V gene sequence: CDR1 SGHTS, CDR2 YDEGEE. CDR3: CASSLFQDQPQHF. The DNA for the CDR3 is TGTGCCAGCAGCTTGTTTCAGGATCAGCCCCAGCATTTT.

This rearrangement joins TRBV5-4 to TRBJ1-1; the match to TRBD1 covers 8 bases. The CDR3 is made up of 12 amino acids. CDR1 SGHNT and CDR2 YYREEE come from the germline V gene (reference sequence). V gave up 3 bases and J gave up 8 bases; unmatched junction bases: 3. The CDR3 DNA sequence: TGTGCCAGCAGCTCGTGGGACAGGGAAGCTTTCTTT. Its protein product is CASSSWDREAFF. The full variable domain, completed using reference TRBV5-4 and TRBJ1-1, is ETGVTQSPTHLIKTRGQQVTLRCSSQSGHNTVSWYQQALGQGPQFIFQYYREEENGRGNFPPRFSGLQFPNYSSELNVNALELDDSALYLCASSSWDREAFFGQGTRLTVV.

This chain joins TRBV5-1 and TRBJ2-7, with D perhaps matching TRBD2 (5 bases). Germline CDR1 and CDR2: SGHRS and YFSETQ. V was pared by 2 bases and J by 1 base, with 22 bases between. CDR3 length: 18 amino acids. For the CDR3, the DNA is TGCGCCAGCAGCTTACCCGGACTGGGTCCCCATTGGTCCTACGAGCAGTACTTC. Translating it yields CASSLPGLGPHWSYEQYF.

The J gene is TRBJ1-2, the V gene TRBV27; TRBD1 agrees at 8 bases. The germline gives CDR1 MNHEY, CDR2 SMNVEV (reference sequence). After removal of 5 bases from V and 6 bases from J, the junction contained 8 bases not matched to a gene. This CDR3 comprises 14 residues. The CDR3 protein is CASSLHLTGDGYTF. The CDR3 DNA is TGTGCCAGCAGTCTACATCTGACAGGGGATGGCTACACCTTC.

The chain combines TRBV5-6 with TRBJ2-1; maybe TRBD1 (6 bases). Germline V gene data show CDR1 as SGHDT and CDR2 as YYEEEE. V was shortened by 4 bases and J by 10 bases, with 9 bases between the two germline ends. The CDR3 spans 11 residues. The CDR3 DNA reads TGTGCCAGCAGCCTTGGGACAGAGCAGTTCTTC. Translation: CASSLGTEQFF.

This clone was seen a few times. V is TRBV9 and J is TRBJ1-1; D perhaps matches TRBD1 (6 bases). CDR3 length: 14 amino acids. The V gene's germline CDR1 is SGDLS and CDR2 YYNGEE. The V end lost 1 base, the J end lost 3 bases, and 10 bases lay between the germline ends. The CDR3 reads CASSVSGGHTEAFF. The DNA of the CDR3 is TGTGCCAGCAGCGTATCGGGGGGCCACACTGAAGCTTTCTTT.

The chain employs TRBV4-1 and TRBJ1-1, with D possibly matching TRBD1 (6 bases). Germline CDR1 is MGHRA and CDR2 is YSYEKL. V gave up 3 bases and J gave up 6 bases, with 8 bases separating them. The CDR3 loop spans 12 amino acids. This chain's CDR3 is CASSHTGPEAFF. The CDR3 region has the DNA TGCGCCAGCAGCCACACAGGGCCTGAAGCTTTCTTT.

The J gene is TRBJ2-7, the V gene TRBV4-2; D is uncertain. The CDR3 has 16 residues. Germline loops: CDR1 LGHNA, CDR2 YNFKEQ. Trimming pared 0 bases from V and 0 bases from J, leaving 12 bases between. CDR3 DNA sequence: TGTGCCAGCAGCCAAGAAAGATCTGCGGACTCCTACGAGCAGTACTTC. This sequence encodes CASSQERSADSYEQYF.

This CDR3 is CATRGTANTEAFF. The CDR3 DNA sequence: TGTGCCACCAGGGGGACAGCGAACACTGAAGCTTTCTTT. V is TRBV27 and J is TRBJ1-1, with TRBD1 matching 7 bases. Germline loops: CDR1 MNHEY, CDR2 SMNVEV (reference sequence). With V trimmed by 10 bases and J by 1 base, 6 bases remained unmatched. This CDR3 comprises 13 residues.

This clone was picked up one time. The CDR3 reads CASSRSGTNTGELFF. The CDR3 DNA reads TGTGCCAGCAGCCGTAGCGGGACGAACACCGGGGAGCTGTTTTTT. The chain carries TRBV6-4 and TRBJ2-2, with 8 bases aligning to TRBD2. J lost 0 bases, V lost 6 bases, and 3 bases had no gene match. CDR1 is MRHNA, CDR2 SNTAGT, per germline. The CDR3 is 15 amino acids.

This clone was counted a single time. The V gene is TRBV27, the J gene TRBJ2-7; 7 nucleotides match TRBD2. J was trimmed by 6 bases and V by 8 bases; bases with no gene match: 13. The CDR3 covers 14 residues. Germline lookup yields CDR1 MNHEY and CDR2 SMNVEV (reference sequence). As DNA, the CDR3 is TGTGCCAGCCGGAGCGGGGCAGCTTTCGCCGAGCAGTACTTC. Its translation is CASRSGAAFAEQYF.

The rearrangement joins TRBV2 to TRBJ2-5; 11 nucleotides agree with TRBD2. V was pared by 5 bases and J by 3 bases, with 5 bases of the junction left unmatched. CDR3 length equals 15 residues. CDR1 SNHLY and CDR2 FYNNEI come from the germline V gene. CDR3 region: CASSSGLAEEETQYF. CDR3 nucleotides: TGTGCCAGCAGTTCGGGACTAGCGGAAGAAGAGACCCAGTACTTC.

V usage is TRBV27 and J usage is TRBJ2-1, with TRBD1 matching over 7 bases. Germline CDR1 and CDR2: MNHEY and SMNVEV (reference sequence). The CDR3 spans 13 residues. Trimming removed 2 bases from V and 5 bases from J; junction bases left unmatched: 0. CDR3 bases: TGTGCCAGCAGTTTAACAGGGGACAATGAGCAGTTCTTC. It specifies CASSLTGDNEQFF.